This T cell receptor beta chain stems from a study of memory CD8 T cells in hepatitis C reinfection. Study summary: Samples late or after reinfection came 12 to 24 weeks post-detection.

Study observations and caveats: Conclusions on public clonotypes and secondary clearance were not definitive with a handful of donors.

The CDR3 loop spans 16 amino acids. The germline CDR1 and CDR2 sequences are LNHDA and SQIVND (reference sequence). The V and J ends lost 4 bases and 8 bases, in that order; junction bases with no gene match: 9. Turning to this clone: No antigen is known for it.

Described time point: late/post reinfection, 12 to 24 weeks after detection. No in vitro expansion preceded TCR sequencing of the sorted cells. The table came from immunoSEQ multiplex PCR; TCRdb's copy has only in-frame clones and leaves some out. Found here are tens of thousands of clones, 85% to 90% of them singletons; the top ten hold 0.72%. This TCR was recovered from a man younger than 35 with hepatitis C virus infection. Material: naive CD8+ T cells sorted from blood. This rearrangement joins TRBV19 to TRBJ2-1; 12 bases line up with TRBD2. The CDR3 coding sequence is TGTGCCAGTAGTACGTCCGGGACTAGCGGGCCCGATGAGCAGTTCTTC. Translating gives CASSTSGTSGPDEQFF.